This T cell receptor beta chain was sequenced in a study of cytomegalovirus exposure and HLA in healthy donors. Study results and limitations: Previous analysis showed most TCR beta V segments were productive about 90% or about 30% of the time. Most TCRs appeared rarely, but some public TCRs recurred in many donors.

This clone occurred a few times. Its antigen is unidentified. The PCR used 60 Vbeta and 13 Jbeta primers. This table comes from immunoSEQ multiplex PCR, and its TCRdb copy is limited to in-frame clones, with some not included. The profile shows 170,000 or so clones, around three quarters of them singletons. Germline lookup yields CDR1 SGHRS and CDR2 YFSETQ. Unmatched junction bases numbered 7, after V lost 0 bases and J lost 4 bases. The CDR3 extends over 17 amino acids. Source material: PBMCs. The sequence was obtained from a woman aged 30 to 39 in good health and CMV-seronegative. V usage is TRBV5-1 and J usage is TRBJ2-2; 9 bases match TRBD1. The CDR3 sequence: CASSLVAVGQGTGELFF. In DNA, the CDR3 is TGCGCCAGCAGCTTGGTGGCGGTGGGACAGGGCACCGGGGAGCTGTTTTTT.